Only one count was recorded for the clone carrying this T cell receptor (beta chain). Its cognate antigen is unknown. The table came from immunoSEQ multiplex PCR; TCRdb's copy has only in-frame clones and leaves some out. The sample shows about 86,000 clones, 85% to 95% of them seen only once. CDR3 length equals 13 residues. Germline CDR1 and CDR2: MNHEY and SVGAGI. V was cut by 2 bases and J by 2 bases, with 6 bases left in between. This record comes from a study of cytomegalovirus exposure and HLA in healthy donors. General study findings and limits: For most TCR sequences rarity was the rule, although some public TCRs occurred in many donors.

The donors were in the approximately 130-subject validation cohort, distinct from the approximately 670-subject first cohort. Sequenced input: PBMCs. The receptor was isolated from a man aged 18 to 29 in good health and CMV-seronegative. This chain uses TRBV6-5 with TRBJ2-5; no clear D gene. Written as DNA, the CDR3 is TGTGCCAGCAGTTACAACAGACAAGAGACCCAGTACTTC. Translating it yields CASSYNRQETQYF.